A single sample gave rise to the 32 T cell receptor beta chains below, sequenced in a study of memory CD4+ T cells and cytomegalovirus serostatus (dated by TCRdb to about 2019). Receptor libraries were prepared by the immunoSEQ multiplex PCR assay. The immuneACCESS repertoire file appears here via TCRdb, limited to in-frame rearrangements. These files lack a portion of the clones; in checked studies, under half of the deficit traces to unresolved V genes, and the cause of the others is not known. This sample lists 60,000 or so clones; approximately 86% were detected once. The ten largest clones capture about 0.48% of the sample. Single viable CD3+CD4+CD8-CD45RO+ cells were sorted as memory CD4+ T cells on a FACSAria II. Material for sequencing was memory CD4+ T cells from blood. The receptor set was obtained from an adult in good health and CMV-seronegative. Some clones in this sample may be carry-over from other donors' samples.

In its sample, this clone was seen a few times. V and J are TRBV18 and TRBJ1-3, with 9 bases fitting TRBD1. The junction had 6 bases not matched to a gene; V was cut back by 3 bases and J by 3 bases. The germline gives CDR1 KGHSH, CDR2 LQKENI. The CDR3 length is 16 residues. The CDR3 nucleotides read TGTGCCAGCTCACCGGCGACAGGGGGTTTTGGAAACACCATATATTTT. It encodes CASSPATGGFGNTIYF.

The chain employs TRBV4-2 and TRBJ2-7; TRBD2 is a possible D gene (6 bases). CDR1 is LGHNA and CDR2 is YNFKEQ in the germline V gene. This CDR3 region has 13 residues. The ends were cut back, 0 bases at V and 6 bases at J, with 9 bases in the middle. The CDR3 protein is CASSQERRAEQYF. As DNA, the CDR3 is TGTGCCAGCAGCCAAGAGCGGAGGGCCGAGCAGTACTTC.

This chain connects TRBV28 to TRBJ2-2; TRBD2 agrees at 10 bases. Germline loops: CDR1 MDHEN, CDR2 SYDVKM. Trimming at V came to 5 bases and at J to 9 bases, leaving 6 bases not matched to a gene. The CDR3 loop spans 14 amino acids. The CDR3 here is CASSRASGSRELFF. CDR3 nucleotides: TGTGCCAGCAGTAGGGCTAGCGGGAGCCGGGAGCTGTTTTTT.

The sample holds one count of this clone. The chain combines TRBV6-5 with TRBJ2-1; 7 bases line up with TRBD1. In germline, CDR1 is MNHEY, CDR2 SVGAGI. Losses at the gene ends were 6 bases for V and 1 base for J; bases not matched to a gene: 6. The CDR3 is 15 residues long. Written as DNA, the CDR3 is TGTGCCAGCAGCTTAGGGGGCGCATCCTACAATGAGCAGTTCTTC. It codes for CASSLGGASYNEQFF.

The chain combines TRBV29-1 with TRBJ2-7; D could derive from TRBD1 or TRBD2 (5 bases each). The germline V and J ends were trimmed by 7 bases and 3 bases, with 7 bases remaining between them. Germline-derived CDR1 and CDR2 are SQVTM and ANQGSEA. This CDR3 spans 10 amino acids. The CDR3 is CSGGDYEQYF. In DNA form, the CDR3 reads TGCAGCGGAGGGGACTACGAGCAGTACTTC.

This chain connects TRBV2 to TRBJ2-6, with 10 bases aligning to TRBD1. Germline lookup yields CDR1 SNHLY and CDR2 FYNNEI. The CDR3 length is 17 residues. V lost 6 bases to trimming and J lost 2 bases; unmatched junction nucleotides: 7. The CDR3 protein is CASRTDRGKAGANVLTF. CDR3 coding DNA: TGTGCCAGCAGAACGGACAGGGGGAAGGCTGGGGCCAACGTCCTGACTTTC.

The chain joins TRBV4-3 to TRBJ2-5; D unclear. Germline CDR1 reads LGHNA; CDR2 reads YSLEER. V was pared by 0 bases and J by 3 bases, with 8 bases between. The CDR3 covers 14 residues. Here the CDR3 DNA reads TGCGCCAGCAGCCAAGATACTGGAAAAGAGACCCAGTACTTC. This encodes CASSQDTGKETQYF.

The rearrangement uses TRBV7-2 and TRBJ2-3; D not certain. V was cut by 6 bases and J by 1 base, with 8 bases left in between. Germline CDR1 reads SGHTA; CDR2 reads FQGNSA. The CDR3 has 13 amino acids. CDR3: CASSPDRTDTQYF. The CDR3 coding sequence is TGTGCCAGCAGTCCGGACCGCACAGATACGCAGTATTTT.

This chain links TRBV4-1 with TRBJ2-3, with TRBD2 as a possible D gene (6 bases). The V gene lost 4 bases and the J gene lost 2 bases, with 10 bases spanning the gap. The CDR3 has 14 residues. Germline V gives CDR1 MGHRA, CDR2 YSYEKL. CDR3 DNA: TGCGCCAGCAGCCGAACGGGAGTCACAGATACGCAGTATTTT. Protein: CASSRTGVTDTQYF.

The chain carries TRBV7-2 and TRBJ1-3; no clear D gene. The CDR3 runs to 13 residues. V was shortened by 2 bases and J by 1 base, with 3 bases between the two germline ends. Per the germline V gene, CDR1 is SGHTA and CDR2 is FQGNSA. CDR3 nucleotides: TGTGCCAGCAGCTTACGTTCTGGAAACACCATATATTTT. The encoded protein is CASSLRSGNTIYF.

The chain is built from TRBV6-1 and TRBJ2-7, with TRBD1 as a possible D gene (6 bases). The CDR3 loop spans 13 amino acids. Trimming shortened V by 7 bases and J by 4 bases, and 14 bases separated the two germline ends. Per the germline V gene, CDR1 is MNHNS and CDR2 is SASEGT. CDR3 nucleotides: TGTGCCAGCATGGGGGCGCCGGGGTACGAGCAGTACTTC. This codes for CASMGAPGYEQYF.

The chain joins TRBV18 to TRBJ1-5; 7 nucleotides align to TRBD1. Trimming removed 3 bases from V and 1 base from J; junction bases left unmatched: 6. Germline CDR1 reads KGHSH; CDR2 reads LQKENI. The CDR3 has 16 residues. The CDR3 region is CASSPLRTGSNQPQHF. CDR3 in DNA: TGTGCCAGCTCACCTCTCCGGACAGGAAGCAATCAGCCCCAGCATTTT.

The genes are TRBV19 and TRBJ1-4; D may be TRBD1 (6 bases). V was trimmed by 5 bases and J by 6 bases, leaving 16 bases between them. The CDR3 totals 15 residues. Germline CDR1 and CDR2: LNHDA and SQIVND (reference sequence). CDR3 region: CASSPLTGSDEKLFF. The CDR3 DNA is TGTGCCAGTAGTCCCCTGACAGGATCAGATGAAAAACTGTTTTTT.

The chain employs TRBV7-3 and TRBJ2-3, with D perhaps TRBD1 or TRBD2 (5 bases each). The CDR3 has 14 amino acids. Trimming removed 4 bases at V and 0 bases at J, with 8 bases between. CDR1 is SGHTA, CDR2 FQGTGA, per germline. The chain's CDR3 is CASSSRDSTDTQYF. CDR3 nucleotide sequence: TGTGCCAGCAGCTCCCGGGACAGCACAGATACGCAGTATTTT. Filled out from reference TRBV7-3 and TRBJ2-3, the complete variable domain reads GAGVSQTPSNKVTEKGKYVELRCDPISGHTALYWYRQSLGQGPEFLIYFQGTGAADDSGLPNDRFFAVRPEGSVSTLKIQRTERGDSAVYLCASSSRDSTDTQYFGPGTRLTVL.

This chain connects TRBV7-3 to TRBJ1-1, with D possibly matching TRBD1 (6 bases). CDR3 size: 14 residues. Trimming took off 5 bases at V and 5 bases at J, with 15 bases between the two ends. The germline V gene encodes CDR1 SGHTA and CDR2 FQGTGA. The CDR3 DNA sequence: TGTGCCAGCAGCCCCCCAGGACAGAGTACTGAAGCTTTCTTT. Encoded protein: CASSPPGQSTEAFF.

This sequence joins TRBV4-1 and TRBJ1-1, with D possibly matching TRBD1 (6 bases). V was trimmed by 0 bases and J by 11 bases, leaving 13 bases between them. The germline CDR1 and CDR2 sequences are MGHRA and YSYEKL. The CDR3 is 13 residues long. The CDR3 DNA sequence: TGCGCCAGCAGCCAAGATCGGGGGAGGGGGGCTTTCTTT. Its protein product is CASSQDRGRGAFF.

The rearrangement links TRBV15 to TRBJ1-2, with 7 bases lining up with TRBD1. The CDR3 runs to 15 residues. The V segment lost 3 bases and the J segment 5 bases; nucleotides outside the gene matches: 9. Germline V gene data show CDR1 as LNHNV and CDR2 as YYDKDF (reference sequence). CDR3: CATSSYRQGIYGYTF. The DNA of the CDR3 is TGTGCCACCAGCAGCTACCGACAGGGCATATATGGCTACACCTTC.

The CDR3 DNA reads TGTGCCAGCAGTGAATTTGTGGGACAGCGAACGTCCGAGCAGTACTTC. Its protein product is CASSEFVGQRTSEQYF. This chain links TRBV6-1 with TRBJ2-7; TRBD1 aligns across 7 bases. This CDR3 spans 16 amino acids. CDR1 and CDR2 from the germline V gene are MNHNS and SASEGT. The J segment lost 6 bases and the V segment lost 2 bases, leaving 13 bases of the junction unmatched.

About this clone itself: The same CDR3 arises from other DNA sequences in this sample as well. CDR3 amino acids: CASSLTSGKGTGELFF. CDR3 DNA sequence: TGTGCCAGCAGTTTAACTAGCGGGAAGGGCACCGGGGAGCTGTTTTTT. The chain has TRBV28 and TRBJ2-2; 10 bases line up with TRBD2. This CDR3 region has 16 residues. From germline, CDR1 is MDHEN and CDR2 SYDVKM. Unmatched junction bases numbered 4, after V lost 2 bases and J lost 4 bases.

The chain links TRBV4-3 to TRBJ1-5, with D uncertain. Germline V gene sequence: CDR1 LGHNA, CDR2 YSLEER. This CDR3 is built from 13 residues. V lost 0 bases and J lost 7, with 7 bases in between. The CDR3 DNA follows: TGCGCCAGCAGCCAAGAGGCCCGGCAGCCCCAGCATTTT. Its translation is CASSQEARQPQHF.

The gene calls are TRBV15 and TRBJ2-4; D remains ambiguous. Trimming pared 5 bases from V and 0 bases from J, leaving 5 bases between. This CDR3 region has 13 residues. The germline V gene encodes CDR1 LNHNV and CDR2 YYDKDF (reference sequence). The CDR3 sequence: CATSFLAKNIQYF. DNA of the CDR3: TGTGCCACCAGCTTTTTAGCCAAAAACATTCAGTACTTC.

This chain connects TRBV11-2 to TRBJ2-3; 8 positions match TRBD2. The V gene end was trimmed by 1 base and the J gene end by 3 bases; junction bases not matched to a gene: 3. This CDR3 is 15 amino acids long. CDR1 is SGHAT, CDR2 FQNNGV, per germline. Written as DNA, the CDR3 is TGTGCCAGCAGCTTAGGAAGCGGGAGTACAGATACGCAGTATTTT. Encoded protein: CASSLGSGSTDTQYF. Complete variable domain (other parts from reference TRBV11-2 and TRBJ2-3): EAGVAQSPRYKIIEKRQSVAFWCNPISGHATLYWYQQILGQGPKLLIQFQNNGVVDDSQLPKDRFSAERLKGVDSTLKIQPAKLEDSAVYLCASSLGSGSTDTQYFGPGTRLTVL.

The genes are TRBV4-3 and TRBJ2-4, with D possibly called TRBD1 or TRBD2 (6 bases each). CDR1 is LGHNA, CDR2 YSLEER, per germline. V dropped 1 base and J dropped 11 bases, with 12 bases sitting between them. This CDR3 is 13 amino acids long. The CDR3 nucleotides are TGCGCCAGCAGCCAAGTCCCGGGGGCGCTTCAGTACTTC. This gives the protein CASSQVPGALQYF.

CDR3 residues: CASSLGPTSNEQFF. The CDR3 region has the DNA TGCGCCAGCAGCTTGGGTCCCACAAGCAATGAGCAGTTCTTC. The V gene is TRBV5-1, the J gene TRBJ2-1; D is ambiguous. Germline V gene sequence: CDR1 SGHRS, CDR2 YFSETQ. The germline V and J ends were trimmed by 0 bases and 6 bases, with 10 bases remaining between them. This CDR3 has 14 amino acids. Based on the CDR3 plus reference TRBV5-1 and TRBJ2-1, the full variable domain is KAGVTQTPRYLIKTRGQQVTLSCSPISGHRSVSWYQQTPGQGLQFLFEYFSETQRNKGNFPGRFSGRQFSNSRSEMNVSTLELGDSALYLCASSLGPTSNEQFFGPGTRLTVL.

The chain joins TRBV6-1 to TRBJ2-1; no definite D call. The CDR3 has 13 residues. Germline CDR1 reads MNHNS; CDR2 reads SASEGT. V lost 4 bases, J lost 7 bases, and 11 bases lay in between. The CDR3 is CASSVPAHNEQFF. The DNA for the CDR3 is TGTGCCAGCAGTGTCCCAGCTCATAATGAGCAGTTCTTC.

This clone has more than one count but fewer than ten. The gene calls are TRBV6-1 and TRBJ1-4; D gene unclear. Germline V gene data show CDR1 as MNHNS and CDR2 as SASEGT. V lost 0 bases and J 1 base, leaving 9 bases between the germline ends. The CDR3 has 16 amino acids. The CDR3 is CASSEAGRKTNEKLFF. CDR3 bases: TGTGCCAGCAGTGAAGCAGGAAGGAAAACTAATGAAAAACTGTTTTTT.

The DNA for the CDR3 is TGTGCCAGCAGCTTAGCGACTAGCGGGAGGGCGGCAGATACGCAGTATTTT. This sequence encodes CASSLATSGRAADTQYF. The chain links TRBV13 to TRBJ2-3; TRBD2 matches at 14 bases. Per the germline V gene, CDR1 is PRHDT and CDR2 is FYEKMQ (reference sequence). The CDR3 runs 17 residues. After removal of 1 base from V and 4 bases from J, the junction contained 4 bases not matched to a gene.

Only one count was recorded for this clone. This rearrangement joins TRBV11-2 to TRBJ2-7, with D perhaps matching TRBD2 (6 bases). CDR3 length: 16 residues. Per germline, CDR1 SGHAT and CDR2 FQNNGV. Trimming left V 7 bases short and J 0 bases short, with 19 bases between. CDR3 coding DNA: TGTGCCAGCACCTTCGGGTCGGGAGCTTACTCCTACGAGCAGTACTTC. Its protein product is CASTFGSGAYSYEQYF.

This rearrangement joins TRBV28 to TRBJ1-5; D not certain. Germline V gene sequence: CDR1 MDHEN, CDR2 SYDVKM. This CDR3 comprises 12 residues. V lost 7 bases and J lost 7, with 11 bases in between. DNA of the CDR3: TGTGCCAGCATGACTGGGGTGCAGCCCCAGCATTTT. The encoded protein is CASMTGVQPQHF.

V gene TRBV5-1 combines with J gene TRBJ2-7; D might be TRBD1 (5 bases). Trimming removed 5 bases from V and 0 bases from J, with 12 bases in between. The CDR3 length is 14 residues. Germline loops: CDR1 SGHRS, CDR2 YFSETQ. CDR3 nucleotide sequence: TGCGCCAGCAGTTTAGACAGCCGCTCCTACGAGCAGTACTTC. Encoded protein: CASSLDSRSYEQYF. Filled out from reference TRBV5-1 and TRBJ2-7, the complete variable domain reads KAGVTQTPRYLIKTRGQQVTLSCSPISGHRSVSWYQQTPGQGLQFLFEYFSETQRNKGNFPGRFSGRQFSNSRSEMNVSTLELGDSALYLCASSLDSRSYEQYFGPGTRLTVT.

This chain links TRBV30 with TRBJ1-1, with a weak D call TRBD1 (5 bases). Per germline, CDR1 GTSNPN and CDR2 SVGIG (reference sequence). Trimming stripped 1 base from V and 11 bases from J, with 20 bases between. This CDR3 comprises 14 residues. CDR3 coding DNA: TGTGCCTGGAGTGCCTTATCAACCAGGGTTCAGGCTTTCTTT. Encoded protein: CAWSALSTRVQAFF. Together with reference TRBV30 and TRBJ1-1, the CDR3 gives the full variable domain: SQTIHQWPATLVQPVGSPLSLECTVEGTSNPNLYWYRQAAGRGLQLLFYSVGIGQISSEVPQNLSASRPQDRQFILSSKKLLLSDSGFYLCAWSALSTRVQAFFGQGTRLTVV.

The CDR3 reads CASSGEGWAGQETQYF. DNA for the CDR3: TGTGCCAGTAGTGGGGAAGGGTGGGCAGGCCAAGAGACCCAGTACTTC. The genes are TRBV19 and TRBJ2-5; D is unresolved. V was cut by 5 bases and J by 1 base, with 17 bases left in between. Germline values: CDR1 LNHDA, CDR2 SQIVND (reference sequence). The CDR3 consists of 16 residues.